This T cell receptor beta chain originates from a study of blood T cell repertoires in COVID-19. V was shortened by 3 bases and J by 9 bases, with 16 bases between the two germline ends. This CDR3 spans 14 amino acids. The V gene's germline CDR1 is SGHNT and CDR2 YYREEE (reference sequence). In the authors' methods: Estimates of nucleated cell counts were drawn from the amplification of reference gene primers. The method was immunoSEQ multiplex PCR; TCRdb's version includes in-frame clones alone and lacks a portion of them. The V and J calls and the clone size are those of that table, but D and trimming were determined from the DNA. The repertoire has tens of thousands of clones, 80% to 90% of them found once; the top ten carry about 18%.

Sequencing used peripheral blood. J is TRBJ2-1 and V is TRBV5-4, with D tentatively TRBD2 (5 bases). The receptor was derived from a woman in her sixties or seventies with acute or convalescent COVID-19. CDR3 nucleotide sequence: TGTGCCAGCAGCTCCGGGCTAGAGCGGAGTGAGCAGTTCTTC. It codes for CASSSGLERSEQFF.